This T cell receptor beta chain originates from a study of T cell changes during pregnancy in multiple sclerosis. The protocol was immunoSEQ multiplex PCR, while the TCRdb copy is restricted to in-frame clones and leaves out a portion. The table has about 31,000 clones, approximately 90% seen once; the top ten hold about 5.8%. This CDR3 spans 14 amino acids. V lost 5 bases and J 5 bases, leaving 15 bases between the germline ends. Germline V gives CDR1 MNHNY, CDR2 SVGAGI (reference sequence). This chain connects TRBV6-6 to TRBJ2-5; TRBD1 might be the D (6 bases). The receptor was derived from a female donor with multiple sclerosis, enrolled in a pregnancy study. The sample was CD8+ T cells from peripheral blood mononuclear cells, taken in the second trimester of pregnancy. CDR3: CASSEDSLAETQYF. For the CDR3, the DNA is TGTGCCAGCAGTGAGGACAGTCTGGCGGAGACCCAGTACTTC.